The next 19 T cell receptor beta chains were all read from a single sample in a study of response to subunit inactivated influenza vaccine. TCRdb fed the RT-PCR reads into MiXCR, producing one record per CDR3 protein. The sample consists of roughly 180,000 distinct CDR3 sequences, about 9.3% of them appearing once. Here the sequenced sample was non-naive T cells sorted from PBMCs, taken on the day of vaccination. These receptors were obtained from a man between 45 and 60 years old who received an inactivated influenza vaccine.

This clonotype was seen ten or more times. The rearrangement uses TRBV28 and TRBJ2-5, with no clear D. This CDR3 comprises 16 residues. From germline, CDR1 is MDHEN and CDR2 SYDVKM. V lost 3 bases, J lost 1 base, and 15 bases lay in between. The chain's CDR3 is CASSFGVSRSQETQYF. DNA of the CDR3: TGTGCCAGCAGTTTTGGGGTTTCGCGGTCCCAAGAGACCCAGTACTTC.

The table lists this clonotype with many counts. J is TRBJ2-1 and V is TRBV29-1, with D possibly being TRBD1 (5 bases). V gave up 6 bases and J gave up 6 bases, with 18 bases separating them. CDR1 and CDR2 (germline): SQVTM, ANQGSEA. The CDR3 is 14 residues long. The CDR3: CSVEQSDRLNEQFF. CDR3 nucleotide sequence: TGCAGCGTCGAACAATCCGACAGACTCAATGAGCAGTTCTTC.

This clonotype was seen repeatedly, ten times or more. The chain combines TRBV28 with TRBJ2-5; TRBD2 agrees at 7 bases. In germline, CDR1 is MDHEN, CDR2 SYDVKM. J gave up 0 bases and V 3 bases, and 4 bases lay outside the gene matches. CDR3 length equals 15 residues. CDR3 protein: CASSLGGGYQETQYF. The CDR3 coding sequence is TGTGCCAGCAGTTTGGGGGGGGGGTACCAAGAGACCCAGTACTTC. Combining the CDR3 with reference TRBV28 and TRBJ2-5 gives the whole variable domain DVKVTQSSRYLVKRTGEKVFLECVQDMDHENMFWYRQDPGLGLRLIYFSYDVKMKEKGDIPEGYSVSREKKERFSLILESASTNQTSMYLCASSLGGGYQETQYFGPGTRLLVL.

The J gene is TRBJ2-5, the V gene TRBV7-4; 9 bases fit TRBD1. V lost 1 base to trimming and J lost 8 bases; unmatched junction nucleotides: 8. The CDR3 is 15 residues long. Germline CDR1 SGHVT, CDR2 SQSDAQ. The CDR3 DNA sequence: TGTGCCAGCAGCTTAGGAAATACAGGGGGCGAAACCCAGTACTTC. This sequence encodes CASSLGNTGGETQYF.

This clonotype was seen many times. This chain connects TRBV29-1 to TRBJ2-7; 9 bases agree with TRBD1. The V segment lost 6 bases and the J segment 2 bases; nucleotides outside the gene matches: 5. Germline lookup yields CDR1 SQVTM and CDR2 ANQGSEA. The CDR3 loop spans 13 amino acids. CDR3 DNA: TGCAGCGTATCGGGACAGGGTACCTACGAGCAGTACTTC. Its protein is CSVSGQGTYEQYF.

The CDR3: CASSLYGGDSGYNEQFF. DNA of the CDR3: TGCGCCAGCAGCTTGTACGGGGGGGACTCAGGGTACAATGAGCAGTTCTTC. The chain links TRBV5-1 to TRBJ2-1; 8 bases are a match to TRBD2. Per the germline V gene, CDR1 is SGHRS and CDR2 is YFSETQ. The CDR3 totals 17 residues. Trimming removed 1 base from V and 4 bases from J; junction bases left unmatched: 10.

At least ten counts were recorded for this clonotype. This chain connects TRBV18 to TRBJ1-3, with D possibly matching TRBD1 (5 bases). Trimming left V 6 bases short and J 3 bases short, with 15 bases between. CDR3 size: 15 residues. CDR1 and CDR2 (germline): KGHSH, LQKENI. The chain's CDR3 is CASSPDSSIGNTIYF. CDR3 in DNA: TGTGCCAGCTCCCCTGACAGCTCCATTGGAAACACCATATATTTT.

This CDR3 reads CASSPGDFGKLFF. As DNA, the CDR3 is TGTGCCAGCAGTCCGGGGGACTTTGGGAAACTGTTTTTT. The chain carries TRBV6-2 or TRBV6-3 and TRBJ1-4, with D perhaps TRBD1 (5 bases). CDR1 and CDR2 from the germline V gene are MNHEY and SVGEGT. V lost 5 bases and J lost 11, with 15 bases in between. The CDR3 contains 13 residues.

The CDR3 DNA sequence: TGTGCCAGTAGTATTGGGGGGCAGGACACTGAAGCTTTCTTT. This codes for CASSIGGQDTEAFF. V gene TRBV19 combines with J gene TRBJ1-1, with D possibly matching TRBD1 (6 bases). The CDR3 is 14 residues long. The V gene's germline CDR1 is LNHDA and CDR2 SQIVND (reference sequence). V lost 3 bases to trimming and J lost 3 bases, with 11 bases between them.

This chain connects TRBV2 to TRBJ1-4; D gene uncertain. The CDR3 spans 15 residues. From germline, CDR1 is SNHLY and CDR2 FYNNEI. The V end was cut by 6 bases, the J end by 0 bases, with 11 bases between. The CDR3 loop reads CASSVQTSTNEKLFF. The DNA of the CDR3 is TGTGCCAGCAGCGTTCAGACTTCAACTAATGAAAAACTGTTTTTT.

The gene calls are TRBV7-8 and TRBJ2-6; D remains ambiguous. Between the trimmed V and J ends, which lost 3 bases and 0 bases, there was a span of 15 bases. Germline CDR1 is SGHVS and CDR2 is FQNEAQ. The CDR3 covers 18 residues. The CDR3 sequence is CASSFVARMHSGANVLTF. CDR3 sequence (DNA): TGTGCCAGCAGCTTCGTGGCGCGGATGCACTCTGGGGCCAACGTCCTGACTTTC.

This clonotype was detected a few times. The CDR3 spells CASSQDWVGSRSRNSPLHF. The DNA of the CDR3 is TGCGCCAGCAGCCAAGATTGGGTGGGTAGTAGGTCAAGAAATTCACCCCTCCACTTT. The rearrangement joins TRBV4-3 to TRBJ1-6; D unclear. V lost 0 bases and J lost 7, with 22 bases in between. Looked up from germline, CDR1 is LGHNA and CDR2 is YSLEER. The CDR3 has 19 amino acids.

A few counts support this clonotype. The J gene is TRBJ2-7, the V gene TRBV18; D not certain. Germline V gives CDR1 KGHSH, CDR2 LQKENI. The CDR3 extends over 13 amino acids. V was trimmed by 4 bases and J by 3 bases, leaving 10 bases between them. The CDR3 nucleotides are TGTGCCAGCTCACTTAACTCCGACTACGAGCAGTACTTC. This codes for CASSLNSDYEQYF.

This sequence joins TRBV13 and TRBJ2-7; 7 bases line up with TRBD1. Germline V gene lookup returns CDR1 PRHDT and CDR2 FYEKMQ (reference sequence). This CDR3 region has 16 residues. Germline trimming cut 4 bases from V and 3 bases from J; bases unmatched to any gene: 12. The chain's CDR3 is CASSSGVAGGSYEQYF. CDR3 DNA sequence: TGTGCCAGCAGCTCAGGAGTCGCAGGGGGTAGCTACGAGCAGTACTTC.

The CDR3 DNA follows: TGTGCCAGCAGTTACTCGGAGGGCCAGATATATGAGCAGTTCTTC. Protein sequence: CASSYSEGQIYEQFF. V gene TRBV6-2 or TRBV6-3 combines with J gene TRBJ2-1; D perhaps matches TRBD2 (6 bases). This CDR3 has 15 amino acids. Deletions cut 0 bases from V and 8 bases from J, with 14 bases between. Germline V gene sequence: CDR1 MNHEY, CDR2 SVGEGT.

In the case of this clonotype: The junction does not match germline at one end; this may be a read error. The chain uses TRBV9 and TRBJ2-1; 11 positions match TRBD2. CDR1 is SGDLS, CDR2 YYNGEE, per germline. This CDR3 is 15 amino acids long. The CDR3 nucleotides are TGTGCCAGCAACGTACTAGCGGGAGCTAACAATGAGCAGTTCTTC. As protein: CASNVLAGANNEQFF. Combining the CDR3 with reference TRBV9 and TRBJ2-1 gives the whole variable domain DSGVTQTPKHLITATGQRVTLRCSPRSGDLSVYWYQQSLDQGLQFLIQYYNGEERAKGNILERFSAQQFPDLHSELNLSSLELGDSALYFCASNVLAGANNEQFFGPGTRLTVL.

This clonotype has just a few counts. The chain links TRBV3-1 to TRBJ2-7, with 9 bases that match TRBD1. There are 17 residues in the CDR3. With 1 base clipped from V and 0 bases from J, the junction kept 7 bases outside the gene matches. CDR1 and CDR2 from the germline V gene are LGHDT and YNNKEL (reference sequence). In DNA, the CDR3 is TGTGCCAGCAGCCAAGTAGGGACAGGGCAACTCTCCTACGAGCAGTACTTC. Its protein product is CASSQVGTGQLSYEQYF.

V usage is TRBV7-2 and J usage is TRBJ2-7; D possibly matches TRBD1 or TRBD2 (5 bases each). This CDR3 spans 15 amino acids. Trimming pared 5 bases from V and 3 bases from J, leaving 17 bases between. Germline V CDR1 and CDR2: SGHTA, FQGNSA. DNA of the CDR3: TGTGCCAGCAGCCCGGGACCCGGGGATGGCTACGAGCAGTACTTC. It yields the protein CASSPGPGDGYEQYF.

The chain uses TRBV29-1 and TRBJ2-1, with 7 nucleotides matching TRBD2. The ends lost 6 bases at V and 12 bases at J; junction bases unmatched: 14. This CDR3 spans 13 amino acids. Looked up from germline, CDR1 is SQVTM and CDR2 is ANQGSEA. CDR3 DNA: TGCAGCGTGAGGGACCTAGCGGACTCGTCGCAGTTCTTC. This codes for CSVRDLADSSQFF.